This T cell receptor (beta chain) was sequenced during a study of a mutant IDH1 vaccine in newly diagnosed glioma. Study context: The earlier regimen, radiotherapy, temozolomide, or both, was most often both.

The protocol was immunoSEQ multiplex PCR, while the TCRdb copy is restricted to in-frame clones and leaves out a portion. The sample holds tens of thousands of clones, around 80% seen once. Sample time point: week 47, end of study. Vaccination comprised doses that each held 300 ug of mutant IDH1 20-mer peptide, plus topical imiquimod. Germline V gene lookup returns CDR1 SGHNT and CDR2 YYREEE (reference sequence). The CDR3 has 15 amino acids. V shed 0 bases and J shed 4 bases, with 13 bases lying between them. This clone was observed a handful of times. Its specificity is not known. The gene calls are TRBV5-4 and TRBJ2-5; D may be TRBD2 (5 bases). This TCR came from a man aged 35 to 55 with glioma. Some clones in this sample may be carry-over from other donors' samples. The specimen comprised PBMCs, sampled from a glioma patient whose treatment included an IDH1 peptide vaccine. The CDR3 protein is CASSLGRGMGETQYF. CDR3 sequence (DNA): TGTGCCAGCAGCTTGGGTAGAGGGATGGGAGAGACCCAGTACTTC.